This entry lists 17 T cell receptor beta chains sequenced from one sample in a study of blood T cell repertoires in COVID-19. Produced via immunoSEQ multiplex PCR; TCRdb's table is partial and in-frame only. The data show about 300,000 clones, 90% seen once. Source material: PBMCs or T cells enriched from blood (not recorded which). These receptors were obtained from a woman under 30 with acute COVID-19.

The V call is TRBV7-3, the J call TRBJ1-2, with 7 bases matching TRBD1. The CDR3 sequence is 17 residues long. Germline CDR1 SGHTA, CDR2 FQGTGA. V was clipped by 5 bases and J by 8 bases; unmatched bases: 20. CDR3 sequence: CASSHSTAQGSVEGYTF. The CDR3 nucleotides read TGTGCCAGCAGCCACTCGACAGCACAGGGGAGCGTGGAAGGCTACACCTTC.

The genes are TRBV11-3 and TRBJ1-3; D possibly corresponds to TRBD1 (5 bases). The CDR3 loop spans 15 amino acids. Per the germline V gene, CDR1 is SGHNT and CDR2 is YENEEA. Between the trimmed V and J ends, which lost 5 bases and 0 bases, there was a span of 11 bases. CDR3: CASSTRGFSGNTIYF. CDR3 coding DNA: TGTGCCAGCAGCACAAGGGGTTTCTCTGGAAACACCATATATTTT.

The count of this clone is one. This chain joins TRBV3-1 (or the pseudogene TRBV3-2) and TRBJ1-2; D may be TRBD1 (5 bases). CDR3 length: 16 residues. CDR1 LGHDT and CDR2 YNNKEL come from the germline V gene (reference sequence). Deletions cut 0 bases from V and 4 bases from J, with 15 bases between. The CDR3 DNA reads TGTGCCAGCAGCCAAGATCTGGCAGGGCGTGGCTATGGCTACACCTTC. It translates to CASSQDLAGRGYGYTF.

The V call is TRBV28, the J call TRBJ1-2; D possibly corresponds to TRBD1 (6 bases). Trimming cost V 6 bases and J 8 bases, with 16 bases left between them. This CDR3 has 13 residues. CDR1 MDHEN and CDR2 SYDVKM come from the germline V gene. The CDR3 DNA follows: TGTGCCAGCAGAAGATCACAGGGTTCGGGCTACACCTTC. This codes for CASRRSQGSGYTF.

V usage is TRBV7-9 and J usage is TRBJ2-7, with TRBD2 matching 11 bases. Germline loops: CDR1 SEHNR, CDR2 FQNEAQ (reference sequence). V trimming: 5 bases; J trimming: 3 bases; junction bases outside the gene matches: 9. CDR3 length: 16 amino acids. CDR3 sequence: CASSPLASGRIYEQYF. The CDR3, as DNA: TGTGCCAGCAGCCCCCTTGCTAGCGGGAGGATCTACGAGCAGTACTTC.

For the CDR3, the DNA is TGTGCCAGCAGTGACAGGGCTAGCGGCTACAATGAGCAGTTCTTC. It translates to CASSDRASGYNEQFF. The rearrangement links TRBV6-4 to TRBJ2-1; 7 nucleotides match TRBD2. CDR3 size: 15 residues. Per the germline V gene, CDR1 is MRHNA and CDR2 is SNTAGT. V shed 2 bases and J 3 bases; nucleotides not matched to a gene: 4.

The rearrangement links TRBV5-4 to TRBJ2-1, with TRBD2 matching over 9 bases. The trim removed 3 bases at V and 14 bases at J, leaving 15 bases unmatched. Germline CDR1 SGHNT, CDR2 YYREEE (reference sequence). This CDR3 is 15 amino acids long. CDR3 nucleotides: TGTGCCAGCAGCTCCAAAATAGCGGGAGAGGTTAGTAAGTTCTTC. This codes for CASSSKIAGEVSKFF.

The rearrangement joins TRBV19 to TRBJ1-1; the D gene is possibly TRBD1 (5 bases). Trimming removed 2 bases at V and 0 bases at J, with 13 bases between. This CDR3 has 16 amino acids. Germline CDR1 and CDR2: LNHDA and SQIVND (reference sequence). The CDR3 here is CASSISKGAMNTEAFF. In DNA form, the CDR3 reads TGTGCCAGTAGTATAAGTAAAGGGGCCATGAACACTGAAGCTTTCTTT. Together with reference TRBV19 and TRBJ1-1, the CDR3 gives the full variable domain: DGGITQSPKYLFRKEGQNVTLSCEQNLNHDAMYWYRQDPGQGLRLIYYSQIVNDFQKGDIAEGYSVSREKKESFPLTVTSAQKNPTAFYLCASSISKGAMNTEAFFGQGTRLTVV.

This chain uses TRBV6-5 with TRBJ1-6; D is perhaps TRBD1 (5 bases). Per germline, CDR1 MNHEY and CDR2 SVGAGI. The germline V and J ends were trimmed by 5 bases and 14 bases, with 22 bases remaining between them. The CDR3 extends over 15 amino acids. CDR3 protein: CASSRGFLGQRALHF. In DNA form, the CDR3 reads TGTGCCAGCAGTCGAGGGTTCCTGGGGCAGCGGGCCCTCCACTTT.

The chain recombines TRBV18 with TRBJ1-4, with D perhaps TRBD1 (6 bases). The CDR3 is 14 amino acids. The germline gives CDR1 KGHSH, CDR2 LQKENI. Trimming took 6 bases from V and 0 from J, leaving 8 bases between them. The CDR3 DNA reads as TGTGCCAGCTCTCGGACAGCAACTAATGAAAAACTGTTTTTT. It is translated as CASSRTATNEKLFF.

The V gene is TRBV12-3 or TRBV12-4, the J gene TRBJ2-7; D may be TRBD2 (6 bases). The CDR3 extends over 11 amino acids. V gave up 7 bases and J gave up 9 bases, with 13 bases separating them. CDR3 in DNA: TGTGCCAGCAAAGGCGGAGGGTCGCAGTACTTC. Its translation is CASKGGGSQYF.

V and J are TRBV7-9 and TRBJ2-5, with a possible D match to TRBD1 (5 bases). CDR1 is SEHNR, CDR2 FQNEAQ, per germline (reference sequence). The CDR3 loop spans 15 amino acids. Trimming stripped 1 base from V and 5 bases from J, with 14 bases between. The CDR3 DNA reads TGTGCCAGCAGCTTAGTAGGGGCCGTGGGGGAGACCCAGTACTTC. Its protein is CASSLVGAVGETQYF.

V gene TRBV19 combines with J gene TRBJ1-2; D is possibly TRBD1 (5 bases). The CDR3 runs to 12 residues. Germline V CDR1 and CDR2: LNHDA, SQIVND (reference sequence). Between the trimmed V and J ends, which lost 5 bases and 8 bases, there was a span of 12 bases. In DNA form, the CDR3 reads TGTGCCAGTAGTCTGGAGGGACTCGGCTACACCTTC. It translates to CASSLEGLGYTF. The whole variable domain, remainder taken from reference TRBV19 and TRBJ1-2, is DGGITQSPKYLFRKEGQNVTLSCEQNLNHDAMYWYRQDPGQGLRLIYYSQIVNDFQKGDIAEGYSVSREKKESFPLTVTSAQKNPTAFYLCASSLEGLGYTFGSGTRLTVV.

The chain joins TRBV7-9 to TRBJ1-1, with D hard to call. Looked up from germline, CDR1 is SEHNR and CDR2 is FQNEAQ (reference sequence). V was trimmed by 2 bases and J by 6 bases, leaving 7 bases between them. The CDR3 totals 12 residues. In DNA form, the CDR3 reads TGTGCCAGCAGCTTATACGGTTCTGAAGCTTTCTTT. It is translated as CASSLYGSEAFF.

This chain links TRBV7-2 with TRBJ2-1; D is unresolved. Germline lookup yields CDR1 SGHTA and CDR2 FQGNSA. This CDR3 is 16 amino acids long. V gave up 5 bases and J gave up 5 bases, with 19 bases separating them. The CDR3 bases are TGTGCCAGCAGCCGGCCGGTGGCGGCACCTCACAATGAGCAGTTCTTC. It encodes CASSRPVAAPHNEQFF.

Here the CDR3 reads CASRESGGNTGELFF. CDR3 bases: TGTGCCAGCAGGGAGAGCGGGGGGAACACCGGGGAGCTGTTTTTT. The chain carries TRBV6-4 and TRBJ2-2, with 8 bases identical to TRBD2. This CDR3 spans 15 amino acids. Germline V gene lookup returns CDR1 MRHNA and CDR2 SNTAGT. With 6 bases clipped from V and 1 base from J, the junction kept 4 bases outside the gene matches.

In nucleotides, the CDR3 is TGCGCCAGCAGTGCTACCAATTGGACAGGGAAAGGAGCTGGCTACACCTTC. Protein product: CASSATNWTGKGAGYTF. The chain recombines TRBV10-1 with TRBJ1-2; 8 bases fit TRBD1. This CDR3 is built from 17 residues. CDR1 is WNHNN, CDR2 SYGVQD, per germline (reference sequence). The ends lost 4 bases at V and 7 bases at J; junction bases unmatched: 17.